These 13 T cell receptor beta chains share one sample of origin, sequenced in a study of PD-L1 blockade in urothelial cancer listed by TCRdb under 2017. Libraries were constructed by the immunoSEQ multiplex PCR assay. Entries here come from immuneACCESS through TCRdb and include only in-frame sequences with V and J called. Some clones fail to appear in such tables; in the studies checked, an unresolved V gene covers under half of the shortfall, and the cause of the remainder is unknown. Across this sample there are fewer than 35,000 clones, with 75% to 90% seen only once. Of the sample, roughly 1.9% is held by the ten largest clones. This material consisted of PBMCs, taken around atezolizumab (anti-PD-L1) treatment. These receptor sequences come from a man aged 45-60 years with urothelial cancer.

V is TRBV9 and J is TRBJ1-5, with a weak D call TRBD1 (5 bases). With 0 bases removed from V and 9 bases from J, the gap between germline ends came to 19 bases. The CDR3 spans 16 residues. The germline CDR1 and CDR2 sequences are SGDLS and YYNGEE. The CDR3 loop reads CASSVAGGTNYGPQHF. CDR3 DNA: TGTGCCAGCAGCGTAGCGGGGGGGACTAACTATGGGCCCCAGCATTTT.

The chain is built from TRBV4-1 and TRBJ1-2; 10 nucleotides match TRBD1. The CDR3 has 16 amino acids. The V segment lost 1 base and the J segment 4 bases; nucleotides outside the gene matches: 6. CDR1 is MGHRA, CDR2 YSYEKL, per germline. CDR3 residues: CASSQALGQGFYGYTF. The DNA for the CDR3 is TGCGCCAGCAGCCAAGCCCTGGGACAGGGGTTCTATGGCTACACCTTC.

This chain joins TRBV10-2 and TRBJ2-2; the match to TRBD1 covers 10 bases. The length of the CDR3 is 15 residues. Germline V gene data show CDR1 as WSHSY and CDR2 as SAAADI. V shed 6 bases, J shed 3 bases, and the junction held 4 bases outside the gene matches. The DNA for the CDR3 is TGCGCCAGCAGGGGGGACAGGGGCTACACCGGGGAGCTGTTTTTT. This encodes CASRGDRGYTGELFF.

This clone was seen only once. V gene TRBV6-5 combines with J gene TRBJ1-2, with D possibly being TRBD1 (6 bases). The CDR3 extends over 14 amino acids. The V gene lost 5 bases and the J gene lost 8 bases, with 18 bases spanning the gap. CDR1 is MNHEY and CDR2 is SVGAGI in the germline V gene. The CDR3 loop reads CASSNPSGVEGYTF. The CDR3 nucleotides are TGTGCCAGCAGTAACCCCTCAGGGGTGGAGGGCTACACCTTC.

This chain joins TRBV11-3 and TRBJ2-3; D is perhaps TRBD1 (5 bases). This CDR3 comprises 18 residues. V lost 5 bases and J 1 base, leaving 22 bases between the germline ends. Germline values: CDR1 SGHNT, CDR2 YENEEA. CDR3: CASSAQSGWGVGTDTQYF. In DNA, the CDR3 is TGTGCCAGCAGCGCCCAATCCGGTTGGGGCGTCGGCACAGATACGCAGTATTTT.

This chain uses TRBV7-6 with TRBJ1-1; D possibly corresponds to TRBD1 (6 bases). Per the germline V gene, CDR1 is SGHVS and CDR2 is FNYEAQ. Trimming shortened V by 1 base and J by 9 bases, and 15 bases separated the two germline ends. This CDR3 spans 14 amino acids. CDR3 in amino acids: CASSLEQGRGKAFF. The DNA of the CDR3 is TGTGCCAGCAGCTTAGAGCAGGGGAGGGGAAAAGCTTTCTTT.

This clone is a singleton in its sample. J is TRBJ1-1 and V is TRBV6-1; D not resolved. V lost 10 bases and J lost 1, with 16 bases in between. Looked up from germline, CDR1 is MNHNS and CDR2 is SASEGT. The CDR3 is 14 residues long. The CDR3 loop is CANSRQAGNTEAFF. CDR3 coding DNA: TGTGCCAACTCACGGCAGGCAGGGAACACTGAAGCTTTCTTT.

This chain joins TRBV5-1 and TRBJ1-4; a weak D match, TRBD1 (5 bases). The germline CDR1 and CDR2 sequences are SGHRS and YFSETQ. V was trimmed by 2 bases and J by 3 bases, leaving 11 bases between them. The CDR3 consists of 15 residues. CDR3 protein: CASSFGGTSNEKLFF. The CDR3 DNA is TGCGCCAGCAGCTTTGGAGGGACTTCTAATGAAAAACTGTTTTTT.

This sequence joins TRBV11-2 and TRBJ1-2, with 11 bases identical to TRBD1. Trimming at V came to 5 bases and at J to 4 bases, leaving 6 bases not matched to a gene. Germline V CDR1 and CDR2: SGHAT, FQNNGV. The CDR3 loop spans 15 amino acids. CDR3 sequence: CASSLSGTGGYGYTF. Here the CDR3 DNA reads TGTGCCAGCAGCCTATCCGGGACAGGGGGCTATGGCTACACCTTC.

V gene TRBV6-6 combines with J gene TRBJ2-5; a possible D gene is TRBD2 (5 bases). V shed 0 bases and J shed 13 bases, with 15 bases lying between them. The CDR3 extends over 13 amino acids. The germline CDR1 and CDR2 sequences are MNHNY and SVGAGI (reference sequence). The CDR3 coding sequence is TGTGCCAGCAGTTACTCGTCGGCGAGGGATCGGTACTTC. Encoded protein: CASSYSSARDRYF.

About this clone: The junction does not match germline at one end; this may be a read error. This chain uses TRBV6-6 with TRBJ1-6, with D possibly TRBD1 on 6 matching bases. The CDR3 spans 12 residues. Germline values: CDR1 MNHNY, CDR2 SVGAGI (reference sequence). The CDR3 reads CAGRGNNSPLHF. The CDR3 DNA reads as TGTGCCGGCAGGGGCAATAATTCACCCCTCCACTTT.

The chain joins TRBV28 to TRBJ1-2; 9 bases match TRBD1. CDR1 is MDHEN and CDR2 is SYDVKM in the germline V gene. V lost 2 bases and J lost 2; bases outside the gene matches: 18. This CDR3 has 20 amino acids. The DNA of the CDR3 is TGTGCCAGCAGTTTAGGTTCGACAGGGGGTACGTCTCGTCGGAACTATGGCTACACCTTC. It is translated as CASSLGSTGGTSRRNYGYTF.

The rearrangement joins TRBV6-1 to TRBJ2-7, with 7 bases matching TRBD1. V lost 5 bases to trimming and J lost 7 bases; unmatched junction nucleotides: 11. The CDR3 covers 14 residues. The V gene's germline CDR1 is MNHNS and CDR2 SASEGT. The CDR3, as DNA: TGTGCCAGCAGTTTCCCAACAGGGGCGGGTGAGCAGTACGTC. This codes for CASSFPTGAGEQYV.